Below, 30 T cell receptor beta chains from the same sample are listed, as sequenced in a study of blood T cell repertoires in COVID-19. Profiling relied on immunoSEQ multiplex PCR, and the TCRdb table lists in-frame clones only, not all of them. Altogether roughly 73,000 clones are present, around 87% being singletons, with the ten largest covering 25% to 30%. The sample taken for sequencing was peripheral blood. The receptors were gathered from a woman aged 80 or over with active or convalescent COVID-19.

This rearrangement joins TRBV5-5 to TRBJ1-4, with TRBD1 as a possible D gene (5 bases). The CDR3 has 18 residues. Trimming cost V 0 bases and J 0 bases, with 15 bases left between them. The germline CDR1 and CDR2 sequences are SGHKS and YYEKEE (reference sequence). Here the CDR3 DNA reads TGTGCCAGCAGCTTGGCAGGGTTGCGGGGGTCAACTAATGAAAAACTGTTTTTT. Amino acids: CASSLAGLRGSTNEKLFF. Looking up the rest from reference TRBV5-5 and TRBJ1-4 gives the full variable domain: DAGVTQSPTHLIKTRGQQVTLRCSPISGHKSVSWYQQVLGQGPQFIFQYYEKEERGRGNFPDRFSARQFPNYSSELNVNALLLGDSALYLCASSLAGLRGSTNEKLFFGSGTQLSVL.

This clone was seen only a few times. This sequence joins TRBV5-5 and TRBJ2-7; 7 bases map to TRBD1. Germline trimming cut 4 bases from V and 12 bases from J; bases unmatched to any gene: 13. CDR1 is SGHKS, CDR2 YYEKEE, per germline (reference sequence). This CDR3 contains 13 residues. CDR3 nucleotide sequence: TGTGCCAGCAGCGAGAAGACAGGGACCGTCGGGTACTTC. As protein: CASSEKTGTVGYF.

The chain uses TRBV6-5 and TRBJ2-2; 7 positions agree with TRBD2. The CDR3 has 14 amino acids. CDR1 is MNHEY and CDR2 is SVGAGI in the germline V gene. The trim removed 7 bases at V and 4 bases at J, leaving 6 bases unmatched. This CDR3 is CASKGTTSTGELFF. The CDR3 bases are TGTGCCAGCAAGGGGACTACGAGCACCGGGGAGCTGTTTTTT.

The chain joins TRBV5-1 to TRBJ2-2; TRBD2 matches at 8 bases. Trimming cost V 6 bases and J 3 bases; bases outside gene matches: 10. CDR1 SGHRS and CDR2 YFSETQ come from the germline V gene. This CDR3 contains 16 residues. CDR3 DNA: TGCGCCAGCATGTTTGGCGGGGGGCCATACACCGGGGAGCTGTTTTTT. It yields the protein CASMFGGGPYTGELFF.

The chain is built from TRBV10-2 and TRBJ1-6, with D possibly matching TRBD1 (5 bases). V was shortened by 2 bases and J by 0 bases, with 14 bases between the two germline ends. CDR1 and CDR2 from the germline V gene are WSHSY and SAAADI. CDR3 size: 18 residues. The CDR3 region has the DNA TGCGCCAGCAGTGAGCAACCCTGGGGGGTCTCCTATAATTCACCCCTCCACTTT. This sequence encodes CASSEQPWGVSYNSPLHF.

This sequence joins TRBV7-9 and TRBJ1-2, with D perhaps matching TRBD1 (5 bases). Between the trimmed V and J ends, which lost 7 bases and 2 bases, there was a span of 20 bases. The CDR3 is made up of 16 amino acids. Germline V lookup: CDR1 SEHNR, CDR2 FQNEAQ (reference sequence). The CDR3 loop reads CASTNIPGGSNYGYTF. CDR3 DNA: TGTGCCAGCACCAACATTCCGGGGGGGTCGAACTATGGCTACACCTTC.

This clone showed up just once. This sequence joins TRBV10-3 and TRBJ1-1; tentatively, D is TRBD1 (5 bases). V lost 6 bases and J 2 bases, leaving 13 bases between the germline ends. The germline V gene encodes CDR1 ENHRY and CDR2 SYGVKD. The length of the CDR3 is 14 residues. CDR3 loop: CAIRAIRENTEAFF. CDR3 DNA: TGTGCCATCAGGGCGATCAGGGAAAACACTGAAGCTTTCTTT.

The V and J genes are TRBV10-1 and TRBJ1-3; D is possibly TRBD1 (5 bases). Trimming left V 8 bases short and J 0 bases short, with 26 bases between. The CDR3 runs to 19 residues. CDR1 is WNHNN and CDR2 is SYGVQD in the germline V gene (reference sequence). The CDR3 sequence: CASAHEKTEIRVSGNTIYF. For the CDR3, the DNA is TGCGCCAGCGCTCACGAGAAGACAGAAATTAGGGTCTCTGGAAACACCATATATTTT.

The gene calls are TRBV7-2 and TRBJ2-6; D gene unclear. Germline V gives CDR1 SGHTA, CDR2 FQGNSA. CDR3 length equals 15 residues. V gave up 4 bases and J gave up 4 bases, with 11 bases separating them. The CDR3 coding sequence is TGTGCCAGCAGCTCCCTGTTGGGCGGGGCCAACGTCCTGACTTTC. Encoded protein: CASSSLLGGANVLTF.

This chain uses TRBV6-2 or TRBV6-3 with TRBJ1-5; D gene ambiguous. This CDR3 has 18 amino acids. The germline gives CDR1 MNHEY, CDR2 SVGEGT. The V end lost 2 bases, the J end lost 1 base, and 18 bases lay between the germline ends. DNA of the CDR3: TGTGCCAGCAGTTACGATCGAGGGCGCACCGCCAGCAATCAGCCCCAGCATTTT. Protein product: CASSYDRGRTASNQPQHF.

CDR3 in amino acids: CASIPGGGARSEQFF. The CDR3 region has the DNA TGCGCCAGCATTCCTGGCGGGGGGGCCCGCAGTGAGCAGTTCTTC. The chain carries TRBV5-1 and TRBJ2-1, with TRBD2 identical over 9 bases. The CDR3 totals 15 residues. Germline V lookup: CDR1 SGHRS, CDR2 YFSETQ. Germline trimming cut 6 bases from V and 9 bases from J; bases unmatched to any gene: 13.

The chain employs TRBV18 and TRBJ2-1; perhaps TRBD2 as D (6 bases). Germline V CDR1 and CDR2: KGHSH, LQKENI. Trimming removed 2 bases at V and 6 bases at J, with 11 bases between. This CDR3 contains 14 residues. CDR3 sequence: CASSPFGGGNEQFF. In DNA form, the CDR3 reads TGTGCCAGCTCACCATTCGGGGGAGGCAATGAGCAGTTCTTC.

The genes are TRBV14 and TRBJ1-2; 7 bases are a match to TRBD1. From germline, CDR1 is SGHDN and CDR2 FVKESK. The CDR3 loop spans 13 amino acids. Losses at the gene ends were 2 bases for V and 8 bases for J; bases not matched to a gene: 5. The CDR3 sequence: CASSQQTGAGYTF. CDR3 bases: TGTGCCAGCAGCCAACAAACAGGGGCGGGCTACACCTTC.

The chain has TRBV3-1 (or the pseudogene TRBV3-2) and TRBJ2-3; 8 bases are a match to TRBD2. The CDR3 extends over 13 amino acids. Trimming removed 5 bases from V and 5 bases from J; junction bases left unmatched: 3. In germline, CDR1 is LGHDT, CDR2 YNNKEL (reference sequence). The CDR3 spells CASSVRGGDTQYF. The CDR3 bases are TGTGCCAGCAGCGTACGGGGGGGAGATACGCAGTATTTT.

The V gene is TRBV4-2, the J gene TRBJ2-1, with TRBD2 identical over 8 bases. Germline V gives CDR1 LGHNA, CDR2 YNFKEQ. J was trimmed by 7 bases and V by 3 bases; bases with no gene match: 8. The CDR3 spans 15 residues. CDR3 in amino acids: CASSQKTGGQNEQFF. The CDR3 DNA reads TGTGCCAGCAGCCAGAAAACGGGGGGGCAAAATGAGCAGTTCTTC.

This chain uses TRBV5-6 with TRBJ1-4; tentatively, D is TRBD1 (5 bases). The CDR3 runs 16 residues. With 0 bases removed from V and 6 bases from J, the gap between germline ends came to 15 bases. Per the germline V gene, CDR1 is SGHDT and CDR2 is YYEEEE. CDR3 bases: TGTGCCAGCAGCTTGGAGGCAGGGAAGTTGGATGAAAAACTGTTTTTT. Protein: CASSLEAGKLDEKLFF.

The chain couples TRBV6-2 or TRBV6-3 to TRBJ2-1, with D hard to call. Trimming took off 2 bases at V and 2 bases at J, with 13 bases between the two ends. Germline values: CDR1 MNHEY, CDR2 SVGEGT. There are 16 residues in the CDR3. CDR3 loop: CASSYAGSPTYNEQFF. CDR3 nucleotides: TGTGCCAGCAGTTACGCCGGGTCCCCTACCTACAATGAGCAGTTCTTC.

The chain has TRBV5-5 and TRBJ1-6, with 11 bases aligning to TRBD1. V shed 3 bases and J 5 bases; nucleotides not matched to a gene: 4. This CDR3 contains 16 residues. Germline CDR1 is SGHKS and CDR2 is YYEKEE (reference sequence). The CDR3 region is CASSSPGQGDNSPLHF. The CDR3 DNA follows: TGTGCCAGCAGCTCACCGGGACAGGGGGATAATTCACCCCTCCACTTT.

The V gene is TRBV9, the J gene TRBJ1-2; D gene unclear. The germline CDR1 and CDR2 sequences are SGDLS and YYNGEE. Trimming stripped 0 bases from V and 8 bases from J, with 17 bases between. The CDR3 spans 15 residues. The CDR3 region is CASSVGVPGRHGYTF. The CDR3 nucleotides read TGTGCCAGCAGCGTAGGGGTCCCGGGGAGGCACGGCTACACCTTC.

This chain joins TRBV6-6 and TRBJ2-2; D might be TRBD1 (6 bases). The CDR3 length is 16 residues. Germline V gene data show CDR1 as MNHNY and CDR2 as SVGAGI (reference sequence). The V end lost 0 bases, the J end lost 6 bases, and 14 bases lay between the germline ends. CDR3 residues: CASSYSTGTLPGELFF. CDR3 coding DNA: TGTGCCAGCAGTTACTCGACAGGTACCCTCCCCGGGGAGCTGTTTTTT.

The chain's CDR3 is CSVDTSGGANEQFF. The CDR3 DNA reads as TGCAGCGTTGATACTAGCGGGGGGGCAAATGAGCAGTTCTTC. The chain recombines TRBV29-1 with TRBJ2-1; TRBD2 agrees at 13 bases. In germline, CDR1 is SQVTM, CDR2 ANQGSEA. The CDR3 spans 14 residues. Trimming at V came to 3 bases and at J to 7 bases, leaving 3 bases not matched to a gene.

This sequence joins TRBV12-3 or TRBV12-4 and TRBJ2-5, with a tentative D call TRBD1 (6 bases). The CDR3 contains 13 residues. V was trimmed by 6 bases and J by 3 bases, leaving 11 bases between them. The chain's CDR3 is CASSLNREETQYF. The CDR3 bases are TGTGCCAGCAGCCTAAACAGGGAAGAGACCCAGTACTTC.

The chain employs TRBV7-8 and TRBJ2-7; 8 positions agree with TRBD1. The trim removed 1 base at V and 3 bases at J, leaving 5 bases unmatched. In germline, CDR1 is SGHVS, CDR2 FQNEAQ. The CDR3 is 15 residues long. CDR3 region: CASSLEQGVFYEQYF. CDR3 DNA: TGTGCCAGCAGCTTAGAACAGGGGGTCTTCTACGAGCAGTACTTC. Full variable domain (rest looked up from reference TRBV7-8 and TRBJ2-7): GAGVSQSPRYKVAKRGQDVALRCDPISGHVSLFWYQQALGQGPEFLTYFQNEAQLDKSGLPSDRFFAERPEGSVSTLKIQRTQQEDSAVYLCASSLEQGVFYEQYFGPGTRLTVT.

The chain employs TRBV10-3 and TRBJ2-3, with D perhaps matching TRBD2 (5 bases). The germline gives CDR1 ENHRY, CDR2 SYGVKD. The CDR3 contains 13 residues. V was trimmed by 6 bases and J by 3 bases, leaving 10 bases between them. The CDR3 region has the DNA TGTGCCATCAGCCAGGAGGATACAGATACGCAGTATTTT. It is translated as CAISQEDTDTQYF.

The CDR3 here is CATSRGRRGLEKLFF. The CDR3 DNA follows: TGTGCCACCAGCAGAGGTCGTAGGGGACTCGAAAAACTGTTTTTT. The V call is TRBV15, the J call TRBJ1-4; D possibly corresponds to TRBD1 (5 bases). Trimming cost V 1 base and J 8 bases, with 14 bases left between them. Germline CDR1 is LNHNV and CDR2 is YYDKDF (reference sequence). This CDR3 spans 15 amino acids.

The rearrangement links TRBV27 to TRBJ1-1, with D hard to call. Germline lookup yields CDR1 MNHEY and CDR2 SMNVEV (reference sequence). The germline V and J ends were trimmed by 6 bases and 6 bases, with 23 bases remaining between them. The CDR3 runs to 16 residues. CDR3 loop: CASSLLSGNGISEAFF. Here the CDR3 DNA reads TGTGCCAGCAGCCTACTGTCGGGGAACGGGATCTCTGAAGCTTTCTTT.

This sequence joins TRBV6-5 and TRBJ2-4; TRBD1 agrees at 7 bases. CDR1 MNHEY and CDR2 SVGAGI come from the germline V gene. The CDR3 is 14 residues long. The junction had 9 bases not matched to a gene; V was cut back by 6 bases and J by 7 bases. The CDR3, as DNA: TGTGCCAGCAGAACTACAGGGGTAGGGAACATTCAGTACTTC. It codes for CASRTTGVGNIQYF.

The chain links TRBV9 to TRBJ1-2; possible D gene TRBD1, 6 bases. V lost 4 bases and J 8 bases, leaving 12 bases between the germline ends. This CDR3 is built from 12 residues. Germline CDR1 is SGDLS and CDR2 is YYNGEE. Here the CDR3 reads CASSPLDSGYTF. Written as DNA, the CDR3 is TGTGCCAGCAGCCCCTTGGACAGCGGCTACACCTTC.

The chain has TRBV28 and TRBJ1-1; the D is unclear. V lost 9 bases and J 0 bases, leaving 14 bases between the germline ends. This CDR3 has 14 amino acids. Germline CDR1 and CDR2: MDHEN and SYDVKM. The CDR3 is CASEQSRMNTEAFF. The DNA of the CDR3 is TGTGCCAGTGAACAGAGCCGAATGAACACTGAAGCTTTCTTT.

This chain links TRBV7-8 with TRBJ1-5, with a tentative D call TRBD1 (6 bases). The CDR3 loop spans 16 amino acids. Germline values: CDR1 SGHVS, CDR2 FQNEAQ. With 5 bases removed from V and 6 bases from J, the gap between germline ends came to 20 bases. In nucleotides, the CDR3 is TGTGCCAGCAGCCCGATAAGCACAGGGAGAGGTCAGCCCCAGCATTTT. It codes for CASSPISTGRGQPQHF. The entire variable domain, with the rest obtained from reference TRBV7-8 and TRBJ1-5, is as follows: GAGVSQSPRYKVAKRGQDVALRCDPISGHVSLFWYQQALGQGPEFLTYFQNEAQLDKSGLPSDRFFAERPEGSVSTLKIQRTQQEDSAVYLCASSPISTGRGQPQHFGDGTRLSIL.